This TCR beta chain was sequenced in a study of monozygotic twins with inflammatory bowel disease. Regarding the study as a whole: In these data, no single strong IBD-associated signal or clonotype received support.

The germline V gene encodes CDR1 DFQATT and CDR2 SNEGSKA (reference sequence). The CDR3 runs 13 residues. UMIs were attached via template switching, each with a 6-nucleotide sample barcode. After re-calling the 5' RACE reads, TCRdb lists one entry per CDR3 protein, DNA absent. This repertoire includes around 450,000 distinct CDR3 sequences. Points on this clonotype: Antigen specificity is unknown.

The rearrangement joins TRBV20-1 to TRBJ2-7; the TCRdb call, TRBD1, lacks DNA for checking. The specimen was blood. This receptor was identified in a human donor with ulcerative colitis or Crohn's disease, or a healthy co-twin of an affected twin (not recorded which). CDR3 sequence: CSARDQGADEQYF.